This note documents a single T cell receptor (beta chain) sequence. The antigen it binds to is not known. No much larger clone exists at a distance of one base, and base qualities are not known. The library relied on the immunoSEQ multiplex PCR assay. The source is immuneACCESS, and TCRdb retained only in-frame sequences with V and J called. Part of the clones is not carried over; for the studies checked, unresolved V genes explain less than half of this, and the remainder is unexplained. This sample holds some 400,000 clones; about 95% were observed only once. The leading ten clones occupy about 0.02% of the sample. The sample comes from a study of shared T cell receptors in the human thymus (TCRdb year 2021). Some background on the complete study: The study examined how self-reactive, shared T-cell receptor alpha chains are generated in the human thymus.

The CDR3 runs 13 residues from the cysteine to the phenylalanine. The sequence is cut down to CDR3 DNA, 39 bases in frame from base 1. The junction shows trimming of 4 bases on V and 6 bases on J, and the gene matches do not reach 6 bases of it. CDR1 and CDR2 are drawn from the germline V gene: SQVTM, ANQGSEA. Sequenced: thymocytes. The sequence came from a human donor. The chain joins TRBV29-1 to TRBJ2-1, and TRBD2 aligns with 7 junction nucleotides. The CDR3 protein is CSVASGTVNEQFF. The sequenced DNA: TGCAGCGTTGCCAGCGGGACGGTCAATGAGCAGTTCTTC.